The 32 T cell receptor beta chains reported below all come from one sample, sequenced in a study of T cells in lung cancer brain metastases. TCRdb's copy holds only in-frame clones and misses some; the assay was immunoSEQ multiplex PCR. The table records some 7,000 clones, about nine tenths of them present only once. Sequenced: tumor tissue from the primary lung tumor. The receptors here all came from a man in his fifties or sixties with non-small cell lung cancer.

V is TRBV7-9 and J is TRBJ1-4; a possible D gene is TRBD1 (5 bases). In germline, CDR1 is SEHNR, CDR2 FQNEAQ (reference sequence). This CDR3 contains 14 residues. V lost 4 bases to trimming and J lost 8 bases, with 14 bases between them. CDR3 in DNA: TGTGCCAGCAGCTGGGGGAGCTCTGGGGAAAAACTGTTTTTT. Its translation: CASSWGSSGEKLFF.

The chain couples TRBV6-5 to TRBJ1-5; D call uncertain. Germline V gene lookup returns CDR1 MNHEY and CDR2 SVGAGI. Trimming shortened V by 0 bases and J by 0 bases, and 6 bases separated the two germline ends. The CDR3 consists of 15 residues. The CDR3 is CASSYSIGSNQPQHF. The CDR3 DNA reads TGTGCCAGCAGTTACTCGATCGGTAGCAATCAGCCCCAGCATTTT.

The V and J genes are TRBV11-2 and TRBJ2-4; D possibly corresponds to TRBD2 (6 bases). The length of the CDR3 is 12 residues. Trimming stripped 7 bases from V and 5 bases from J, with 9 bases between. The germline CDR1 and CDR2 sequences are SGHAT and FQNNGV. DNA for the CDR3: TGTGCCAGCACCTCGGGGGAAAACATTCAGTACTTC. This sequence encodes CASTSGENIQYF.

The chain couples TRBV2 to TRBJ2-7; TRBD1 aligns across 7 bases. The CDR3 consists of 13 residues. Germline V gene lookup returns CDR1 SNHLY and CDR2 FYNNEI. The ends lost 7 bases at V and 3 bases at J; junction bases unmatched: 6. CDR3 protein: CASTGQGVYEQYF. As DNA, the CDR3 is TGTGCCAGCACGGGGCAGGGGGTCTACGAGCAGTACTTC.

The chain links TRBV5-1 to TRBJ2-2, with 7 bases aligning to TRBD1. CDR1 is SGHRS, CDR2 YFSETQ, per germline. V dropped 3 bases and J dropped 2; count of bases not matched to a gene: 4. CDR3 size: 15 residues. The CDR3 loop reads CASSSRDRNTGELFF. CDR3 nucleotide sequence: TGCGCCAGCAGCTCCCGGGACAGAAACACCGGGGAGCTGTTTTTT.

V usage is TRBV6-6 and J usage is TRBJ1-5; D gene uncertain. V was shortened by 6 bases and J by 0 bases, with 15 bases between the two germline ends. The germline gives CDR1 MNHNY, CDR2 SVGAGI (reference sequence). The CDR3 runs 16 residues. In DNA, the CDR3 is TGTGCCAGCAGAAACTCGGACGGCGGTAGCAATCAGCCCCAGCATTTT. This sequence encodes CASRNSDGGSNQPQHF.

The chain employs TRBV6-6 and TRBJ1-2, with 7 positions matching TRBD1. CDR1 is MNHNY, CDR2 SVGAGI, per germline (reference sequence). The J segment lost 6 bases and the V segment lost 8 bases, leaving 6 bases of the junction unmatched. The CDR3 sequence is 12 residues long. CDR3: CASRSQGDGYTF. The CDR3 coding sequence is TGTGCCAGCCGTAGCCAGGGGGATGGCTACACCTTC.

The rearrangement links TRBV5-6 to TRBJ2-5, with 13 bases aligning to TRBD2. This CDR3 comprises 16 residues. Per the germline V gene, CDR1 is SGHDT and CDR2 is YYEEEE. V lost 4 bases and J lost 6; bases outside the gene matches: 9. The CDR3 coding sequence is TGTGCCAGCAGCCTCTCCGGGACTAGCGGGGCACAGACCCAGTACTTC. Translating gives CASSLSGTSGAQTQYF.

The chain links TRBV7-2 to TRBJ2-6; D ambiguous. Germline CDR1 and CDR2: SGHTA and FQGNSA. V lost 7 bases to trimming and J lost 4 bases, with 14 bases between them. The CDR3 has 15 residues. The CDR3 nucleotides read TGTGCCAGCACCCGCGTTTCGGACGGGGCCAACGTCCTGACTTTC. Translating gives CASTRVSDGANVLTF.

V and J are TRBV9 and TRBJ2-5, with D possibly called TRBD1 or TRBD2 (5 bases each). CDR1 SGDLS and CDR2 YYNGEE come from the germline V gene. The CDR3 totals 14 residues. V lost 3 bases, J lost 5 bases, and 14 bases lay in between. CDR3 in amino acids: CASSGGLGVETQYF. CDR3 nucleotide sequence: TGTGCCAGCAGCGGGGGTCTGGGGGTGGAGACCCAGTACTTC.

This clone has a single count. Other DNA sequences within the sample encode an identical CDR3. The chain recombines TRBV4-2 with TRBJ2-3; 7 nucleotides agree with TRBD1. CDR1 and CDR2 (germline): LGHNA, YNFKEQ. The CDR3 length is 16 residues. Unmatched junction bases numbered 6, after V lost 0 bases and J lost 3 bases. The chain's CDR3 is CASSQDEGGGTDTQYF. CDR3 nucleotide sequence: TGTGCCAGCAGCCAAGATGAAGGGGGCGGTACAGATACGCAGTATTTT.

This chain uses TRBV27 with TRBJ1-1, with 7 bases aligning to TRBD1. The CDR3 consists of 17 residues. Unmatched junction bases numbered 15, after V lost 3 bases and J lost 5 bases. Germline CDR1 is MNHEY and CDR2 is SMNVEV (reference sequence). CDR3: CASSFKGAHLLSTEAFF. CDR3 coding DNA: TGTGCCAGCAGTTTCAAGGGGGCGCATTTATTGTCGACTGAAGCTTTCTTT.

The CDR3 loop reads CASSQAASGGTYEQYF. DNA of the CDR3: TGCGCCAGCAGCCAAGCGGCTAGCGGGGGAACCTACGAGCAGTACTTC. The V gene is TRBV4-1, the J gene TRBJ2-7; TRBD2 aligns across 10 bases. The CDR3 loop spans 16 amino acids. With V trimmed by 1 base and J by 2 bases, 5 bases remained unmatched. Germline-derived CDR1 and CDR2 are MGHRA and YSYEKL.

This CDR3 is CASSFGMGQGGTGELFF. For the CDR3, the DNA is TGTGCCAGCAGCTTTGGGATGGGACAGGGAGGCACCGGGGAGCTGTTTTTT. This chain connects TRBV7-9 to TRBJ2-2, with 9 bases lining up with TRBD1. The germline V gene has CDR1 SEHNR and CDR2 FQNEAQ (reference sequence). This CDR3 has 17 residues. The trim removed 3 bases at V and 4 bases at J, leaving 9 bases unmatched.

This chain links TRBV18 with TRBJ2-7; no clear D gene. The CDR3 extends over 12 amino acids. With 3 bases removed from V and 4 bases from J, the gap between germline ends came to 7 bases. In germline, CDR1 is KGHSH, CDR2 LQKENI. The CDR3 reads CASSPNEYEQYF. The CDR3 nucleotides read TGTGCCAGCTCACCCAACGAGTACGAGCAGTACTTC.

A word on this clone: Mismatch with germline at one junction end may stem from a read error. J is TRBJ2-7 and V is TRBV2; D is uncertain. The CDR3 is 12 residues long. The V gene's germline CDR1 is SNHLY and CDR2 FYNNEI. CDR3 protein: CTSQISTYEQYF. The CDR3, as DNA: TGTACCAGCCAGATCAGCACCTACGAGCAGTACTTC.

The chain combines TRBV30 with TRBJ1-5, with TRBD1 as a possible D gene (5 bases). CDR1 and CDR2 (germline): GTSNPN, SVGIG (reference sequence). The ends were cut back, 2 bases at V and 4 bases at J, with 9 bases in the middle. The CDR3 length is 13 residues. The CDR3 here is CAWSRQRNQPQHF. The CDR3 nucleotides are TGTGCCTGGAGTCGACAGAGGAATCAGCCCCAGCATTTT.

CDR3 loop: CASSFRRVGYQETQYF. The CDR3 region has the DNA TGCGCCAGCAGCTTTCGTCGTGTAGGGTACCAAGAGACCCAGTACTTC. The chain recombines TRBV5-1 with TRBJ2-5; D is ambiguous. Germline CDR1 SGHRS, CDR2 YFSETQ. With 2 bases removed from V and 0 bases from J, the gap between germline ends came to 14 bases. This CDR3 region has 16 residues. Full variable domain (outside the CDR3, taken from reference TRBV5-1 and TRBJ2-5): KAGVTQTPRYLIKTRGQQVTLSCSPISGHRSVSWYQQTPGQGLQFLFEYFSETQRNKGNFPGRFSGRQFSNSRSEMNVSTLELGDSALYLCASSFRRVGYQETQYFGPGTRLLVL.

This clone was seen more than once but under ten times. The J gene is TRBJ1-1, the V gene TRBV5-6; 7 bases line up with TRBD1. The CDR3 runs to 15 residues. The trim removed 4 bases at V and 3 bases at J, leaving 9 bases unmatched. Germline assignment: CDR1 SGHDT and CDR2 YYEEEE. The CDR3 reads CASSIGGQLYTEAFF. Written as DNA, the CDR3 is TGTGCCAGCAGCATCGGGGGACAGTTATACACTGAAGCTTTCTTT.

This chain uses TRBV2 with TRBJ1-3; possible D gene TRBD1, 5 bases. V shed 2 bases and J shed 8 bases, with 10 bases lying between them. The V gene's germline CDR1 is SNHLY and CDR2 FYNNEI. There are 13 residues in the CDR3. The DNA for the CDR3 is TGTGCCAGCAGTGAACCCAGGGTGGACACCATATATTTT. It yields the protein CASSEPRVDTIYF. The full variable domain, completed using reference TRBV2 and TRBJ1-3, is EPEVTQTPSHQVTQMGQEVILRCVPISNHLYFYWYRQILGQKVEFLVSFYNNEISEKSEIFDDQFSVERPDGSNFTLKIRSTKLEDSAMYFCASSEPRVDTIYFGEGSWLTVV.

The chain carries TRBV29-1 and TRBJ2-1; 8 bases line up with TRBD1. Trimming removed 1 base from V and 7 bases from J; junction bases left unmatched: 6. The CDR3 is 14 amino acids. Germline CDR1 reads SQVTM; CDR2 reads ANQGSEA. This CDR3 reads CSVEAQGAGNEQFF. The CDR3 nucleotides read TGCAGCGTTGAAGCTCAGGGGGCGGGTAATGAGCAGTTCTTC.

The rearrangement links TRBV9 to TRBJ2-1; D might be TRBD1 (5 bases). Per germline, CDR1 SGDLS and CDR2 YYNGEE. The CDR3 totals 15 residues. The V and J ends lost 2 bases and 2 bases respectively, with 11 bases between them. This chain's CDR3 is CASSVSRAPYNEQFF. For the CDR3, the DNA is TGTGCCAGCAGCGTGTCCAGGGCTCCCTACAATGAGCAGTTCTTC.

The DNA of the CDR3 is TGTGCCAGCAGTATGGACTTTAGGAACATTCAGTACTTC. Amino acids: CASSMDFRNIQYF. V is TRBV27 and J is TRBJ2-4; maybe TRBD2 (5 bases). V shed 5 bases and J shed 7 bases, with 12 bases lying between them. Per the germline V gene, CDR1 is MNHEY and CDR2 is SMNVEV (reference sequence). This CDR3 is built from 13 residues.

The V gene is TRBV5-6, the J gene TRBJ2-1; D is ambiguous. The CDR3 runs 11 residues. Germline loops: CDR1 SGHDT, CDR2 YYEEEE. The V and J ends lost 3 bases and 10 bases respectively, with 8 bases between them. The CDR3 nucleotides read TGTGCCAGCAGCTCCTTGGAGGAGCAGTTCTTC. Its translation: CASSSLEEQFF.

This clone was seen a few times. The chain couples TRBV29-1 to TRBJ1-1; maybe TRBD1 (6 bases). In germline, CDR1 is SQVTM, CDR2 ANQGSEA. The CDR3 has 13 residues. V was pared by 7 bases and J by 0 bases, with 12 bases between. CDR3 amino acids: CSARGGLNTEAFF. CDR3 sequence (DNA): TGCAGCGCTAGGGGGGGCCTGAACACTGAAGCTTTCTTT.

Only one count was recorded for this clone. V is TRBV4-3 and J is TRBJ1-5; 7 bases agree with TRBD1. J lost 3 bases, V lost 4 bases, and 6 bases had no gene match. Germline values: CDR1 LGHNA, CDR2 YSLEER. This CDR3 is 15 amino acids long. The chain's CDR3 is CASSLTTGNNQPQHF. In DNA, the CDR3 is TGCGCCAGCAGCCTCACGACAGGGAACAATCAGCCCCAGCATTTT.

On this clone: A junction boundary mismatches the germline segment, possibly from a read error. The genes are TRBV7-2 and TRBJ1-2; 8 nucleotides match TRBD1. CDR1 SGHTA and CDR2 FQGNSA come from the germline V gene. The CDR3 length is 18 residues. In DNA form, the CDR3 reads TGTGCCAGCAGCTTAGCGCTTAGGACAGGGACCACTAACTATGACTACACCTTC. Its translation is CASSLALRTGTTNYDYTF. The whole variable domain, filled in from reference TRBV7-2 and TRBJ1-2, reads GAGVSQSPSNKVTEKGKDVELRCDPISGHTALYWYRQSLGQGLEFLIYFQGNSAPDKSGLPSDRFSAERTGGSVSTLTIQRTQQEDSAVYLCASSLALRTGTTNYDYTFGSGTRLTVV.

The V and J genes are TRBV30 and TRBJ2-5; tentative D call: TRBD2 (5 bases). Germline-derived CDR1 and CDR2 are GTSNPN and SVGIG (reference sequence). The ends were cut back, 2 bases at V and 4 bases at J, with 11 bases in the middle. The CDR3 runs to 13 residues. The CDR3 nucleotides read TGTGCCTGGAGTTGGACGGGATCAGAGACCCAGTACTTC. It yields the protein CAWSWTGSETQYF.

The CDR3 DNA reads as TGTGCCAGCAGTTACGCAATTCGAGTGGGAGGCTCACCCCTCCACTTT. It specifies CASSYAIRVGGSPLHF. The V and J genes are TRBV6-5 and TRBJ1-6; D ambiguous. Trimming took off 2 bases at V and 10 bases at J, with 18 bases between the two ends. Germline V gives CDR1 MNHEY, CDR2 SVGAGI. The CDR3 is 16 residues long.

The chain has TRBV6-5 and TRBJ1-1; TRBD1 aligns across 7 bases. The CDR3 spans 14 residues. V trimming: 5 bases; J trimming: 1 base; junction bases outside the gene matches: 4. Looked up from germline, CDR1 is MNHEY and CDR2 is SVGAGI. The CDR3 protein is CASSAGQTNTEAFF. The CDR3 nucleotides read TGTGCCAGCAGTGCGGGACAGACGAACACTGAAGCTTTCTTT.

As to this clone: This may stem from a read error, because a much larger clone lies one nucleotide away. Other DNA variants within this sample encode the same CDR3. J is TRBJ1-2 and V is TRBV30; D is ambiguous. The V gene's germline CDR1 is GTSNPN and CDR2 SVGIG (reference sequence). V was shortened by 0 bases and J by 0 bases, with 5 bases between the two germline ends. CDR3 length equals 13 residues. CDR3 coding DNA: TGTGCCTGGAGTGTATTGACTAACTATGGCTACACCTTC. Encoded protein: CAWSVLTNYGYTF. The whole variable domain, remainder taken from reference TRBV30 and TRBJ1-2, is SQTIHQWPATLVQPVGSPLSLECTVEGTSNPNLYWYRQAAGRGLQLLFYSVGIGQISSEVPQNLSASRPQDRQFILSSKKLLLSDSGFYLCAWSVLTNYGYTFGSGTRLTVV.

The chain uses TRBV5-1 and TRBJ2-5; D unclear. The V and J ends lost 2 bases and 4 bases respectively, with 6 bases between them. Per germline, CDR1 SGHRS and CDR2 YFSETQ. The CDR3 is 12 amino acids. DNA for the CDR3: TGCGCCAGCAGCTTCTGGGGAGAGACCCAGTACTTC. This encodes CASSFWGETQYF.